The 7 T cell receptor beta chains below were found in one sample sequenced in a study of T cells in Graves' hyperthyroidism and ophthalmopathy. RNA transcripts provided the source from which TCR beta CDR3 regions were amplified. In the first-round RT-PCR of the TCR CDR3, the HTBI primer set was used. TCRdb independently ran MiXCR on the multiplex PCR reads; one entry per CDR3 protein. The sample shows fewer than 450,000 distinct CDR3 sequences, roughly 15% of them seen only once. Specimen: blood. All receptors derive from a woman aged 60 to 75 with Graves' ophthalmopathy.

This clonotype was counted many times. The chain joins TRBV6-2 or TRBV6-3 to TRBJ2-7, with 7 bases aligning to TRBD2. The CDR3 runs 14 residues. Germline V lookup: CDR1 MNHEY, CDR2 SVGEGT. Trimming took 2 bases from V and 3 from J; bases not matched to a gene: 4. Here the CDR3 reads CASSYVAGVYEQYF. CDR3 DNA: TGTGCCAGCAGTTACGTGGCGGGGGTCTACGAGCAGTACTTC.

This sequence joins TRBV3-1 and TRBJ1-6, with D uncertain. V was trimmed by 6 bases and J by 3 bases, leaving 12 bases between them. The CDR3 loop spans 15 amino acids. From germline, CDR1 is LGHDT and CDR2 YNNKEL (reference sequence). This CDR3 is CASSPLTVYNSPLHF. For the CDR3, the DNA is TGTGCCAGCAGTCCACTGACTGTCTATAATTCACCCCTCCACTTT.

The table lists this clonotype with many counts. The chain joins TRBV28 to TRBJ2-1, with TRBD2 matching over 7 bases. Trimming removed 2 bases from V and 4 bases from J; junction bases left unmatched: 5. The CDR3 runs 15 residues. Per the germline V gene, CDR1 is MDHEN and CDR2 is SYDVKM. The CDR3 protein is CASSLSGEPYNEQFF. The CDR3 DNA reads as TGTGCCAGCAGTTTAAGCGGGGAACCTTACAATGAGCAGTTCTTC.

This clonotype was seen at least ten times. In DNA form, the CDR3 reads TGTGCCAGCAGAAGTGGACTAGCGGGACACAATGAGCAGTTCTTC. Residues: CASRSGLAGHNEQFF. V gene TRBV2 combines with J gene TRBJ2-1, with 12 bases that match TRBD2. The germline V gene has CDR1 SNHLY and CDR2 FYNNEI. The CDR3 runs 15 residues. V was clipped by 6 bases and J by 5 bases; unmatched bases: 5.

The sample holds many counts of this clonotype. V and J are TRBV7-2 and TRBJ1-5; 8 nucleotides match TRBD1. Germline V gives CDR1 SGHTA, CDR2 FQGNSA. This CDR3 region has 14 residues. The V and J ends lost 3 bases and 4 bases, in that order; junction bases with no gene match: 2. The CDR3, as DNA: TGTGCCAGCAGCTTGGACAGGGCAAATCAGCCCCAGCATTTT. Encoded protein: CASSLDRANQPQHF.

This clonotype occurred many times. The V call is TRBV28, the J call TRBJ1-4; TRBD1 matches 8 bases. The germline gives CDR1 MDHEN, CDR2 SYDVKM. V lost 3 bases and J lost 7; bases outside the gene matches: 13. The CDR3 totals 17 residues. The CDR3 bases are TGTGCCAGCAGTTTCCCCTTCAGGGGGCGCGATGGTGAAAAACTGTTTTTT. It specifies CASSFPFRGRDGEKLFF.

The rearrangement links TRBV3-1 to TRBJ2-1, with a possible D match to TRBD2 (5 bases). Trimming cost V 2 bases and J 4 bases, with 12 bases left between them. The CDR3 runs 15 residues. The germline V gene has CDR1 LGHDT and CDR2 YNNKEL (reference sequence). The CDR3 region is CASSQTSRTYNEQFF. CDR3 coding DNA: TGTGCCAGCAGCCAAACGAGTCGGACTTACAATGAGCAGTTCTTC.